This T cell receptor (beta chain) was retrieved from a study of cytomegalovirus exposure and HLA in healthy donors. The trim removed 4 bases at V and 6 bases at J, leaving 10 bases unmatched. The CDR3 extends over 16 amino acids. Germline loops: CDR1 LGHNA, CDR2 YNFKEQ. This PCR relied on a set of 60 Vbeta primers and 13 Jbeta primers. Data came from immunoSEQ multiplex PCR; TCRdb stores just in-frame clones and leaves some out. The sample shows about 210,000 clones, around 83% of them seen only once. Sequencing was carried out using PBMCs. The clonotype was recovered from a woman in her forties or fifties in good health and CMV-seropositive. The chain couples TRBV4-2 to TRBJ2-3, with 10 bases that match TRBD1. The CDR3, as DNA: TGTGCCAGCAGCCCCGGGACAGGGGCCTTCCAGGATACGCAGTATTTT. It encodes CASSPGTGAFQDTQYF.